This is a list of T cell receptor beta chains from one sample in a study of cytomegalovirus exposure and HLA in healthy donors. Repertoires were generated with immunoSEQ multiplex PCR, while TCRdb's copy carries only in-frame clones and drops some. The sample lists about 190,000 clones, around 73% occurring once. Sequencing was performed on PBMCs. These receptors came from a woman younger than 45 in good health and CMV-seropositive. Each CDR3 is given with its conserved first and last residue. D genes are given only for firm matches. Size tells how often a clone was seen (once, few, many) or the class of an expanded clone, and some rows leave it out.

clone size	V gene	D gene	J gene	CDR3 protein	CDR3 DNA
few	TRBV28	TRBD1	TRBJ2-7	CASRSPTVGQGYYEQYF	TGTGCCAGCAGGTCTCCTACCGTGGGACAGGGGTACTACGAGCAGTACTTC
-	TRBV4-3	-	TRBJ1-4	CASSQGGQHFNEKLFF	TGCGCCAGCAGCCAAGGCGGACAGCACTTTAATGAAAAACTGTTTTTT
-	TRBV28	-	TRBJ1-1	CASSLVWRNTEAFF	TGTGCCAGCAGTTTAGTCTGGAGGAACACTGAAGCTTTCTTT
-	TRBV7-6	TRBD1	TRBJ2-6	CASSSGTGTGANVLTF	TGTGCCAGCAGCTCCGGGACAGGGACTGGGGCCAACGTCCTGACTTTC
few	TRBV9	-	TRBJ2-7	CASSVDLGDEQYF	TGTGCCAGCAGCGTAGATCTGGGCGACGAGCAGTACTTC
-	TRBV20-1	-	TRBJ1-1	CRAKWEGGAFF	TGCAGAGCCAAGTGGGAGGGGGGAGCTTTCTTT
-	TRBV18	-	TRBJ1-4	CASSPSGRASTNEKLFF	TGTGCCAGCTCACCTTCTGGCAGGGCCTCAACTAATGAAAAACTGTTTTTT
-	TRBV29-1	TRBD2	TRBJ2-4	CSVGGVAGGANIQYF	TGCAGCGTTGGAGGGGTAGCGGGGGGGGCAAACATTCAGTACTTC
-	TRBV9	TRBD2	TRBJ2-5	CASSVGGLAGVETQYF	TGTGCCAGCAGCGTAGGCGGACTAGCGGGGGTAGAGACCCAGTACTTC
-	TRBV7-9	TRBD2	TRBJ2-5	CASSLDGLAGIQETQYF	TGTGCCAGCAGCCTTGACGGGCTAGCGGGAATCCAAGAGACCCAGTACTTC
-	TRBV7-9	-	TRBJ1-2	CASSLEQGYGYTF	TGTGCCAGCAGCTTAGAACAGGGCTATGGCTACACCTTC
-	TRBV5-1	TRBD1	TRBJ1-4	CASSSGTVNEKLFF	TGCGCCAGCAGCTCAGGGACAGTTAATGAAAAACTGTTTTTT
once	TRBV14	TRBD1	TRBJ2-7	CASSQVSSGRGYEQYF	TGTGCCAGCAGCCAAGTCTCGAGCGGCAGGGGGTACGAGCAGTACTTC
-	TRBV7-2	-	TRBJ2-7	CASSFRRETYEQYF	TGTGCCAGCAGCTTCCGCCGGGAAACCTACGAGCAGTACTTC
-	TRBV5-1	-	TRBJ2-4	CASSWGTRSGMAKNIQYF	TGCGCCAGCAGCTGGGGGACTCGTTCCGGGATGGCCAAAAACATTCAGTACTTC